This TCR beta chain was captured by sequencing in a study of blood T cell repertoires in COVID-19. Study-level information: Specimens from acute and convalescent COVID-19 originated in the United States, Italy and Spain.

Germline CDR1 is MNHEY and CDR2 is SMNVEV (reference sequence). This CDR3 contains 15 residues. Trimming cost V 0 bases and J 0 bases, with 6 bases left between them. In the authors' workflow: Reference gene primer amplification yielded estimated nucleated cell counts. Some clones are missing from TCRdb's copy, which holds only in-frame ones; the method was immunoSEQ multiplex PCR. That table supplies the V and J calls and clone size; D and trimming were determined from the DNA. The sample gives 85,000 to 110,000 clones, more than 85% of which show up once; 6.2% is in the top ten. The sequence was obtained from a human donor in a cohort sampled during active COVID-19. The chain links TRBV27 to TRBJ1-5; D call uncertain. Sample: peripheral blood. The DNA for the CDR3 is TGTGCCAGCAGTTTATCGCCTAATAGCAATCAGCCCCAGCATTTT. It translates to CASSLSPNSNQPQHF.